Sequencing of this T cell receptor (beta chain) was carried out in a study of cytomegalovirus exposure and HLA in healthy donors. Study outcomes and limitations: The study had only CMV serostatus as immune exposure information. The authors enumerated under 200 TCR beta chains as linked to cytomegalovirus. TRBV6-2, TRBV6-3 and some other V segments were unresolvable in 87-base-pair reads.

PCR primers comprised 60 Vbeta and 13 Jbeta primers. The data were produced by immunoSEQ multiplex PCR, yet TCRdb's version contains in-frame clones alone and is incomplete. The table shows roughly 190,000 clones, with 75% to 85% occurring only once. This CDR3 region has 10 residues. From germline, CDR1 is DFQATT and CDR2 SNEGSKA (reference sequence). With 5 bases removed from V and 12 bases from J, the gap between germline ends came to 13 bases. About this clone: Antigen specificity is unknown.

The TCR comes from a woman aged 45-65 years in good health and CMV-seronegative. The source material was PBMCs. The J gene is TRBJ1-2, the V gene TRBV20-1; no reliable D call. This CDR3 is CSAGLAVNTF. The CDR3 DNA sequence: TGCAGTGCTGGGTTAGCAGTAAACACCTTC.